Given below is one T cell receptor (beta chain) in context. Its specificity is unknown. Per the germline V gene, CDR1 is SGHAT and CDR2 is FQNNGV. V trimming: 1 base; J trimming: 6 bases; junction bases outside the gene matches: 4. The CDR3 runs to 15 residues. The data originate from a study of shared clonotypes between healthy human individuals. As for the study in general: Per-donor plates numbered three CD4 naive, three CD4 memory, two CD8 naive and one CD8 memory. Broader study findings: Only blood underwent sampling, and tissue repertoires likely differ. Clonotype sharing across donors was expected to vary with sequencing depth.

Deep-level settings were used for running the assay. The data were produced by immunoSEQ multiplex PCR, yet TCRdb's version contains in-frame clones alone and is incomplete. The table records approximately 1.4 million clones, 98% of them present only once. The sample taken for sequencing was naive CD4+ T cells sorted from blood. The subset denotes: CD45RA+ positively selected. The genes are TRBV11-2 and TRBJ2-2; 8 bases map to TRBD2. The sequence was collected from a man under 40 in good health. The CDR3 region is CASSLVRGGPGELFF. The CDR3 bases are TGTGCCAGCAGCTTAGTTCGGGGGGGACCCGGGGAGCTGTTTTTT.